The 17 T cell receptor beta chains below come from one sample, sequenced in a study of T cells in women clearing cervical HPV infection. Only in-frame clones appear in the TCRdb table, and some are missing; sequencing was by immunoSEQ multiplex PCR. This sample's table reports about 20,000 clones. Specimen: blood buffy coat. These receptor sequences come from a woman aged 18 to 75 with a cervical HPV16 infection that either progressed to CIN3+ or cleared (not recorded which).

Points on this clone: At one of its ends the junction is not consistent with the germline gene, which may arise from a read error. The read falls 3 residues short of the CDR3 end, and the missing part is taken from the germline J gene. The chain joins TRBV7-7 to TRBJ2-1; 10 nucleotides line up with TRBD2. Germline V lookup: CDR1 SSHAT, CDR2 FNYEAQ (reference sequence). The CDR3 length is 14 residues. CDR3 sequence: CASSTGTSVGEQFF. Partial CDR3 DNA: TGTGCTAGCAGCACCGGGACTAGCGTCGGTGAG.

A word on this clone: The read comes to an end 3 residues before the CDR3 does, leaving the germline J gene to fill in the end. The rearrangement links TRBV4-2 to TRBJ2-5, with TRBD1 matching over 8 bases. With 3 bases clipped from V and 2 bases from J, the junction kept 17 bases outside the gene matches. This CDR3 spans 19 amino acids. Germline lookup yields CDR1 LGHNA and CDR2 YNFKEQ. Here the CDR3 reads CASSHPPTTTGGTQETQYF. The sequenced CDR3 bases are TGTGCCAGCAGCCATCCCCCTACTACTACAGGGGGGACTCAAGAGACC.

Details on this clone: The read ends 3 residues early relative to the CDR3; the germline J gene fills the gap. V is TRBV2 and J is TRBJ2-3; 8 positions agree with TRBD1. Trimming removed 6 bases from V and 5 bases from J; junction bases left unmatched: 10. Germline V CDR1 and CDR2: SNHLY, FYNNEI. This CDR3 has 15 amino acids. The CDR3 DNA, read in part, is TGTGCCAGCAGGTTGGACAGGGTGGGGGTAGATACG. Protein product: CASRLDRVGVDT. The CDR3 reads in full as CASRLDRVGVDTQYF.

CDR3 bases read: TGTGCCAGCGGGGCCATGACAGGGGTGGGGGCCAACGTA. It codes for CASGAMTGVGANV. The entire CDR3 protein is CASGAMTGVGANVLFF. The chain has TRBV6-2 or TRBV6-3 and TRBJ1-4; 8 bases line up with TRBD1. The DNA ends 3 residues before the CDR3 does, and the rest of the CDR3 is filled in from the germline J gene. The V gene's germline CDR1 is MNHEY and CDR2 SVGEGT. The CDR3 length is 16 residues.

A remark on this clone: The observed sequence ends 3 residues before the CDR3 terminus, with the missing tail filled in from the germline J gene. The chain combines TRBV7-6 with TRBJ1-6, with D unclear. Between the trimmed V and J ends, which lost 4 bases and 12 bases, there was a span of 13 bases. This CDR3 spans 13 amino acids. Germline CDR1 SGHVS, CDR2 FNYEAQ. The sequenced CDR3 bases are TGTGCCAGCAGCTCAGCAGGTTTTGAACCC. Encoded protein: CASSSAGFEP. The full CDR3 protein reads CASSSAGFEPLHF.

This clone is called medium-sized (0.01 to 0.1%) based on its frequency. Coverage ceases 3 residues before the CDR3 finishes, and the germline J gene fills in the end. The rearrangement links TRBV7-3 to TRBJ1-2, with D perhaps TRBD1 (6 bases). The CDR3 is made up of 16 amino acids. Deletions cut 1 base from V and 3 bases from J, with 15 bases between. CDR1 is SGHTA and CDR2 is FQGTGA in the germline V gene. CDR3: CASSLRGQELHYGYTF. The covered CDR3 bases are TGTGCCAGCAGCTTAAGGGGGCAGGAACTTCACTATGGC.

A note on this clone: Coverage ceases 3 residues before the CDR3 finishes, and the germline J gene fills in the end. This chain joins TRBV7-2 and TRBJ2-3, with 7 bases lining up with TRBD2. J lost 0 bases, V lost 4 bases, and 4 bases had no gene match. The CDR3 totals 15 residues. Germline V gives CDR1 SGHTA, CDR2 FQGNSA. Here the CDR3 reads CASSSGAGSTDTQYF. Incomplete CDR3 DNA: TGTGCCAGCAGCTCAGGAGCGGGGAGCACAGATACG.

With respect to this clone: The missing CDR3 end, 3 residues past where the read stops, is filled in from the germline J gene. The chain links TRBV5-4 to TRBJ1-6; 8 bases fit TRBD1. J gave up 4 bases and V 8 bases, and 2 bases lay outside the gene matches. This CDR3 spans 13 amino acids. The germline V gene encodes CDR1 SGHNT and CDR2 YYREEE (reference sequence). Partial CDR3 DNA: TGTGCCAGAAGGACAGGGTATAATTCACCC. Amino acid sequence: CARRTGYNSP. The complete CDR3 protein is CARRTGYNSPLHF.

For this clone: Sequencing ends 3 residues short of the CDR3 end; the germline J gene provides the rest. This chain links TRBV7-9 with TRBJ2-5, with a weak D call TRBD2 (5 bases). CDR1 is SEHNR, CDR2 FQNEAQ, per germline (reference sequence). The CDR3 loop spans 14 amino acids. The part of the CDR3 DNA that was read is TGTGCCAGCAGCTTATCCTCGGGGATAGATACC. Amino acid sequence: CASSLSSGIDT. The CDR3 in full is CASSLSSGIDTQYF.

On this clone itself: The read stops 3 residues short of the end of the CDR3; the missing end is completed from the germline J gene. The V gene is TRBV12-3 or TRBV12-4, the J gene TRBJ2-1; tentative D call: TRBD1 (6 bases). The V end lost 7 bases, the J end lost 7 bases, and 17 bases lay between the germline ends. The CDR3 extends over 14 amino acids. CDR3 DNA (partial): TGTGCCAGCACCCCGAGCAGGGGAAGGAATGAG. Its protein product is CASTPSRGRNE. The whole CDR3 region reads CASTPSRGRNEQFF.

A remark on this clone: The sequence runs out 3 residues before the end of the CDR3; the remainder is reconstructed from the germline J gene. The chain carries TRBV20-1 and TRBJ1-1; D remains unclear. The CDR3 loop spans 10 amino acids. The V gene's germline CDR1 is DFQATT and CDR2 SNEGSKA (reference sequence). V was clipped by 3 bases and J by 5 bases, with 4 bases between them. The CDR3 loop reads CSASLTEAFF. CDR3 DNA, as far as it was read: TGCAGTGCTAGCCTGACTGAA.

Worth noting for this clone: The read comes to an end 3 residues before the CDR3 does, leaving the germline J gene to fill in the end. The J gene is TRBJ2-2, the V gene TRBV20-1; maybe TRBD2 (5 bases). Trimming pared 3 bases from V and 3 bases from J, leaving 11 bases between. The CDR3 covers 14 residues. Germline V CDR1 and CDR2: DFQATT, SNEGSKA (reference sequence). CDR3 sequence: CSARRPGDTGELFF. CDR3 DNA, as far as it was read: TGCAGTGCTAGGCGTCCCGGGGACACCGGGGAG.

In the case of this clone: The CDR3 end lies 3 residues beyond the end of the read and is filled in from the germline J gene. This chain uses TRBV5-4 with TRBJ1-3; TRBD1 is a possible D gene (5 bases). V lost 1 base to trimming and J lost 4 bases, with 12 bases between them. Germline V gene data show CDR1 as SGHNT and CDR2 as YYREEE (reference sequence). The CDR3 totals 15 residues. CDR3 region: CASSLRGARGNTIYF. The covered CDR3 bases are TGTGCCAGCAGCTTGAGAGGGGCGAGGGGAAACACC. Combining the CDR3 with reference TRBV5-4 and TRBJ1-3 gives the whole variable domain ETGVTQSPTHLIKTRGQQVTLRCSSQSGHNTVSWYQQALGQGPQFIFQYYREEENGRGNFPPRFSGLQFPNYSSELNVNALELDDSALYLCASSLRGARGNTIYFGEGSWLTVV.

A note on this clone: At one end the junction does not follow the germline gene, possibly because of a read error. The CDR3 is cut off 3 residues early in the read; its end comes from the germline J gene. The rearrangement uses TRBV4-2 and TRBJ2-1; maybe TRBD2 (6 bases). The CDR3 is 13 residues long. Germline CDR1 reads LGHNA; CDR2 reads YNFKEQ. Incomplete CDR3 DNA: TGCGCCAGCAGCCAATGGAGGGGCTATGAG. Translation gives CASSQWRGYE. The CDR3 reads in full as CASSQWRGYEQFF.

As concerns this clone: The read falls 3 residues short of the CDR3 end, and the missing part is taken from the germline J gene. The chain employs TRBV29-1 and TRBJ2-7; possible D gene TRBD2, 6 bases. Germline CDR1 SQVTM, CDR2 ANQGSEA. The CDR3 consists of 13 residues. Trimming pared 7 bases from V and 4 bases from J, leaving 17 bases between. The CDR3 is CSGLVAGSYEQYF. The CDR3 bases that were read are TGCAGCGGCCTGGTTGCGGGGAGTTACGAG.

On this clone itself: Coverage ceases 3 residues before the CDR3 finishes, and the germline J gene fills in the end. The chain joins TRBV28 to TRBJ2-5; 10 bases are a match to TRBD1. J lost 4 bases, V lost 6 bases, and 11 bases had no gene match. From germline, CDR1 is MDHEN and CDR2 SYDVKM. The CDR3 spans 16 residues. CDR3 residues: CASSRGGQGSGETQYF. CDR3 bases read: TGTGCCAGCAGCCGCGGGGGACAGGGGTCGGGAGAGACC.

For this clone: The sequenced fragment ends 3 residues before the CDR3 boundary, so the rest is inferred from the germline J gene. The V call is TRBV20-1, the J call TRBJ1-2, with TRBD1 matching 8 bases. The J segment lost 1 base and the V segment lost 3 bases, leaving 7 bases of the junction unmatched. This CDR3 comprises 15 residues. The germline CDR1 and CDR2 sequences are DFQATT and SNEGSKA (reference sequence). The covered CDR3 bases are TGCAGTGCTAGCGGTCAGGGGGCCAATAACTATGGC. Its translation is CSASGQGANNYG. The whole CDR3 reads CSASGQGANNYGYTF.